This TCR beta chain emerged from a study of metastatic and nonmetastatic thyroid tumors. Study as a whole: Comparison of repertoires was carried out across blood and tumor or nodule tissue from malignant and benign thyroid patients. Whole-study results and caveats: For both blood and tumor, malignant thyroid tumors reportedly showed significantly higher TCR beta diversity than benign nodules did.

Original data processing: Between-group CDR3 differences, defined by clinicopathological status, yielded a distant-metastasis classifier for papillary thyroid cancer. With MiXCR, TCRdb called clones anew from the PCR reads. The V and J calls here are based on TCRdb, not the publication. The sample lists approximately 17,000 clones; 26% were seen once. Thyroid surgery was preceded by no treatment in any patient. As concerns this clone: Its target is unknown.

Trimming removed 1 base at V and 4 bases at J, with 4 bases between. The length of the CDR3 is 12 residues. Germline CDR1 SGHVS, CDR2 FQNEAQ. Source material: tumor tissue. The chain recombines TRBV7-8 with TRBJ1-2; D remains ambiguous. This TCR was sampled from a female donor with papillary thyroid cancer or a benign thyroid nodule (not recorded which). Some clones in this sample may be carry-over from other donors' samples. CDR3 loop: CASSLGGYGYTF. The CDR3 nucleotides are TGTGCCAGCAGCTTAGGCGGCTATGGCTACACCTTC.